These 20 T cell receptor beta chains came from one sample sequenced in a study of Ad26.COV2.S vaccination and SARS-CoV-2 variants. Generated by immunoSEQ multiplex PCR, the TCRdb table keeps only in-frame clones and is missing some. This table has some 300,000 clones, about 82% appearing once. The treatment here: some 20 received Ad26.COV2.S at low or high dose, single or two shots; roughly five received placebo; per-sample allocation not given. Repertoires come from day 63 after the first vaccine or placebo injection. The specimen was peripheral blood, collected in a trial of Ad26.COV2.S vaccine versus placebo. These receptors all come from a person between 18 and 65 years old who received the Ad26.COV2.S COVID-19 vaccine or a placebo.

This clone has just a few counts. Sequence at one end of the junction differs from germline and may be a read error. V is TRBV6-1 and J is TRBJ1-6; possible D gene TRBD1, 6 bases. The CDR3 is made up of 13 amino acids. Germline V CDR1 and CDR2: MNHNS, SASEGT. CDR3 residues: CASREGGNSPLHF. The CDR3 nucleotides read TGTGCCAGCAGGGAAGGGGGGAATTCACCCCTCCACTTT.

This clone was seen more than once but under ten times. The V and J genes are TRBV6-5 and TRBJ1-2; D not certain. V was pared by 2 bases and J by 7 bases, with 8 bases between. The V gene's germline CDR1 is MNHEY and CDR2 SVGAGI. The CDR3 consists of 12 residues. Here the CDR3 reads CASSYAWGGYTF. The CDR3 nucleotides read TGTGCCAGCAGTTACGCCTGGGGTGGCTACACCTTC.

This chain connects TRBV7-9 to TRBJ1-1; TRBD1 matches 8 bases. Germline assignment: CDR1 SEHNR and CDR2 FQNEAQ (reference sequence). V dropped 1 base and J dropped 1; count of bases not matched to a gene: 8. The CDR3 spans 17 residues. The CDR3 DNA sequence: TGTGCCAGCAGCTTAGGGTTGACAGGGGTTGCGAACACTGAAGCTTTCTTT. Its protein is CASSLGLTGVANTEAFF.

V usage is TRBV6-4 and J usage is TRBJ1-6, with TRBD1 matching over 9 bases. Germline assignment: CDR1 MRHNA and CDR2 SNTAGT. V shed 4 bases and J 8 bases; nucleotides not matched to a gene: 3. This CDR3 has 14 residues. The CDR3: CASSATGGDSPLHF. CDR3 sequence (DNA): TGTGCCAGCAGTGCGACAGGGGGGGATTCACCCCTCCACTTT.

This chain joins TRBV6-2 or TRBV6-3 and TRBJ1-4; D is ambiguous. The CDR3 has 13 residues. V dropped 6 bases and J dropped 8 bases, with 13 bases sitting between them. Germline V gene lookup returns CDR1 MNHEY and CDR2 SVGEGT. CDR3 DNA sequence: TGTGCCAGCAGCCGGGCCTCTAGGGAAAAACTGTTTTTT. Translating it yields CASSRASREKLFF.

The chain recombines TRBV9 with TRBJ1-3; D is unresolved. CDR3 length: 13 amino acids. The ends were cut back, 0 bases at V and 6 bases at J, with 7 bases in the middle. Germline V CDR1 and CDR2: SGDLS, YYNGEE. CDR3 DNA sequence: TGTGCCAGCAGCGTAGACACAAAAAACACCATATATTTT. Translation: CASSVDTKNTIYF.

This rearrangement joins TRBV5-8 to TRBJ2-3; 10 nucleotides align to TRBD2. The CDR3 is 15 residues long. V trimming: 3 bases; J trimming: 6 bases; junction bases outside the gene matches: 7. Germline V gives CDR1 SGHTS, CDR2 YDEGEE. CDR3 region: CASSSGLATSDTQYF. Written as DNA, the CDR3 is TGTGCCAGCAGCTCGGGACTAGCGACGAGTGATACGCAGTATTTT.

V gene TRBV7-2 combines with J gene TRBJ2-6; no definite D call. Germline CDR1 reads SGHTA; CDR2 reads FQGNSA. V lost 4 bases and J lost 1, with 8 bases in between. The CDR3 runs 15 residues. This CDR3 is CASSSFRSGANVLTF. The CDR3, as DNA: TGTGCCAGCAGCTCCTTCCGGTCTGGGGCCAACGTCCTGACTTTC.

The CDR3 coding sequence is TGTGCCAGCAGCGAAGGGACTGATAGCGATGCGGATGAGCAGTTCTTC. It codes for CASSEGTDSDADEQFF. The chain links TRBV5-8 to TRBJ2-1; TRBD2 is a possible D gene (6 bases). Looked up from germline, CDR1 is SGHTS and CDR2 is YDEGEE. Trimming shortened V by 4 bases and J by 8 bases, and 22 bases separated the two germline ends. This CDR3 is built from 16 residues. Looking up the rest from reference TRBV5-8 and TRBJ2-1 gives the full variable domain: EAGVTQSPTHLIKTRGQQATLRCSPISGHTSVYWYQQALGLGLQFLLWYDEGEERNRGNFPPRFSGRQFPNYSSELNVNALELEDSALYLCASSEGTDSDADEQFFGPGTRLTVL.

The rearrangement uses TRBV3-1 (or the pseudogene TRBV3-2) and TRBJ2-3; no clear D. This CDR3 is built from 13 residues. Germline V gives CDR1 LGHDT, CDR2 YNNKEL (reference sequence). Trimming left V 0 bases short and J 7 bases short, with 8 bases between. The CDR3 spells CASSQDQANTQYF. The CDR3 bases are TGTGCCAGCAGCCAAGATCAAGCTAATACGCAGTATTTT.

The V call is TRBV19, the J call TRBJ1-1; D not resolved. Germline V gene sequence: CDR1 LNHDA, CDR2 SQIVND (reference sequence). The CDR3 is 14 amino acids. V was pared by 7 bases and J by 1 base, with 13 bases between. CDR3 DNA: TGTGCCAGTAACCGACAAAAAGGGAACACTGAAGCTTTCTTT. This sequence encodes CASNRQKGNTEAFF.

V usage is TRBV3-1 (or the pseudogene TRBV3-2) and J usage is TRBJ2-5; no definite D call. This CDR3 has 12 amino acids. V was pared by 1 base and J by 5 bases, with 5 bases between. Germline V gene lookup returns CDR1 LGHDT and CDR2 YNNKEL (reference sequence). The CDR3 DNA sequence: TGTGCCAGCAGCCAAGGACGGGAGACCCAGTACTTC. Protein sequence: CASSQGRETQYF.

The chain carries TRBV30 and TRBJ1-5; D call uncertain. Looked up from germline, CDR1 is GTSNPN and CDR2 is SVGIG (reference sequence). The CDR3 consists of 14 residues. Trimming took 0 bases from V and 0 from J, leaving 6 bases between them. This CDR3 is CAWSVQISNQPQHF. DNA of the CDR3: TGTGCCTGGAGTGTACAGATTAGCAATCAGCCCCAGCATTTT.

The CDR3 bases are TGCAGCGTTGAAGGATACAGGGGAGGAACCTCCTACAATGAGCAGTTCTTC. It specifies CSVEGYRGGTSYNEQFF. The chain has TRBV29-1 and TRBJ2-1; D is possibly TRBD1 (7 bases). Germline-derived CDR1 and CDR2 are SQVTM and ANQGSEA. V lost 1 base and J lost 0, with 16 bases in between. The CDR3 contains 17 residues.

This chain connects TRBV6-5 to TRBJ2-5, with TRBD2 identical over 8 bases. The CDR3 covers 12 residues. Germline V lookup: CDR1 MNHEY, CDR2 SVGAGI. V shed 7 bases and J 4 bases; nucleotides not matched to a gene: 2. The CDR3 bases are TGTGCCAGCAAGGCGGGGGGAGAGACCCAGTACTTC. Protein: CASKAGGETQYF.

J is TRBJ2-1 and V is TRBV7-6; D may correspond to TRBD1 or TRBD2 (5 bases each). The CDR3 totals 14 residues. V lost 1 base and J 8 bases, leaving 12 bases between the germline ends. Germline V gene data show CDR1 as SGHVS and CDR2 as FNYEAQ. CDR3 sequence: CASSLGQGPDEQFF. The CDR3 region has the DNA TGTGCCAGCAGCTTAGGGCAGGGACCTGATGAGCAGTTCTTC.

The CDR3 region has the DNA TGTGCCTGGAGTGTAATAGGTGGAACCGGGGAGCTGTTTTTT. Residues: CAWSVIGGTGELFF. V and J are TRBV30 and TRBJ2-2; D remains unclear. CDR3 length: 14 residues. The germline CDR1 and CDR2 sequences are GTSNPN and SVGIG (reference sequence). Trimming pared 0 bases from V and 5 bases from J, leaving 10 bases between.

The V and J genes are TRBV30 and TRBJ1-2; D unresolved. The V end lost 1 base, the J end lost 4 bases, and 7 bases lay between the germline ends. The germline V gene has CDR1 GTSNPN and CDR2 SVGIG (reference sequence). The CDR3 spans 12 residues. CDR3 loop: CAWSERAYGYTF. Written as DNA, the CDR3 is TGTGCCTGGAGTGAAAGGGCCTATGGCTACACCTTC. The full variable domain, rest sourced from reference TRBV30 and TRBJ1-2, is SQTIHQWPATLVQPVGSPLSLECTVEGTSNPNLYWYRQAAGRGLQLLFYSVGIGQISSEVPQNLSASRPQDRQFILSSKKLLLSDSGFYLCAWSERAYGYTFGSGTRLTVV.

This chain uses TRBV5-6 with TRBJ2-7, with TRBD1 matching 9 bases. V trimming: 1 base; J trimming: 4 bases; junction bases outside the gene matches: 6. CDR1 is SGHDT and CDR2 is YYEEEE in the germline V gene. The CDR3 has 15 amino acids. The CDR3 nucleotides are TGTGCCAGCAGCTTGTATGGGACAGGGTCTTACGAGCAGTACTTC. It codes for CASSLYGTGSYEQYF.

The chain employs TRBV5-1 and TRBJ2-7, with a tentative D call TRBD2 (5 bases). Per germline, CDR1 SGHRS and CDR2 YFSETQ. The CDR3 consists of 16 residues. Trimming took off 6 bases at V and 1 base at J, with 20 bases between the two ends. CDR3 bases: TGCGCCAGCAATTCCGGGAACCGACTACTATCCTACGAGCAGTACTTC. This codes for CASNSGNRLLSYEQYF. The whole variable domain, remainder taken from reference TRBV5-1 and TRBJ2-7, is KAGVTQTPRYLIKTRGQQVTLSCSPISGHRSVSWYQQTPGQGLQFLFEYFSETQRNKGNFPGRFSGRQFSNSRSEMNVSTLELGDSALYLCASNSGNRLLSYEQYFGPGTRLTVT.